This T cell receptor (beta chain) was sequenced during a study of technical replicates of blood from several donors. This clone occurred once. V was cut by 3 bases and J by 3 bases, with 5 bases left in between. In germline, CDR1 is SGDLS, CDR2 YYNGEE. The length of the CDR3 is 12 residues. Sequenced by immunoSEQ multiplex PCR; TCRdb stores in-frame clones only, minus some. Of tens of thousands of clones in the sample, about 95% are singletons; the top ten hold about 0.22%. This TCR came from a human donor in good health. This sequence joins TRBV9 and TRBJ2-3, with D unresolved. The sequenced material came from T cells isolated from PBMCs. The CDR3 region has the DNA TGTGCCAGCAGCGAACGGACAGATACGCAGTATTTT. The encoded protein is CASSERTDTQYF.